This TCR beta chain is drawn from a study of blood T cell repertoires in COVID-19. V lost 7 bases and J 0 bases, leaving 7 bases between the germline ends. The CDR3 has 14 amino acids. Germline-derived CDR1 and CDR2 are LNHDA and SQIVND (reference sequence). Original data processing: Estimation of nucleated cell counts relied on the amplification of reference gene primers. Profiling relied on immunoSEQ multiplex PCR, and the TCRdb table lists in-frame clones only, not all of them. V and J calls and clone size come straight from that table; D and trimming were deduced from the DNA. This table has 200,000 to 250,000 clones, around 80% appearing once.

The genes are TRBV19 and TRBJ2-6, with D unclear. The TCR sequence derives from a woman in her 70s with acute or convalescent COVID-19. The sample consisted of peripheral blood. DNA of the CDR3: TGTGCCAGTAAGAGGCCCTCTGGGGCCAACGTCCTGACTTTC. It encodes CASKRPSGANVLTF.